This TCR beta chain emerged from a study of blood T cell repertoires in COVID-19. Study summary: There were acute and convalescent COVID-19 samples, and they came from the United States, Italy and Spain. PBMCs, B-cell-depleted T cells, or T cells were the source of the cDNA or gDNA that made up the material.

In the authors' workflow: Amplification of reference gene primers was used by the study to estimate nucleated cell counts. The repertoire was sequenced with immunoSEQ multiplex PCR; TCRdb's copy has only in-frame clones and lacks some. V and J calls and clone size come straight from that table; D and trimming were deduced from the DNA. Of roughly 200,000 clones in the sample, over 70% were seen once. Germline CDR1 is LNHDA and CDR2 is SQIVND (reference sequence). The CDR3 is 14 residues long. Germline trimming cut 5 bases from V and 11 bases from J; bases unmatched to any gene: 9. This TCR was recovered from a man between 60 and 75 years old with acute or convalescent COVID-19. Source material: peripheral blood. The rearrangement uses TRBV19 and TRBJ2-7; 13 bases are a match to TRBD2. CDR3 DNA sequence: TGTGCCAGTAGTCGGACTAGCGGGAGCCTCGTGGAGTACTTC. This encodes CASSRTSGSLVEYF. The full variable domain, its missing parts supplied by reference TRBV19 and TRBJ2-7, is DGGITQSPKYLFRKEGQNVTLSCEQNLNHDAMYWYRQDPGQGLRLIYYSQIVNDFQKGDIAEGYSVSREKKESFPLTVTSAQKNPTAFYLCASSRTSGSLVEYFGPGTRLTVT.